The sequence of this TCR beta chain was determined in a study of blood T cell repertoires in COVID-19. Here immunoSEQ multiplex PCR was the method, and the copy in TCRdb shows in-frame clones only, minus some. There are around 310,000 clones in the sample; 90% occur only once, and around 6.8% lies in the top ten. The sequence derives from a woman aged 30 to 39 with COVID-19, enrolled during active disease. The sequencing sample was made of peripheral blood.

The CDR3 here is CASSQDDRATYEQYF. Here the CDR3 DNA reads TGCGCCAGCAGCCAAGATGACAGGGCGACCTACGAGCAGTACTTC. This chain links TRBV4-1 with TRBJ2-7, with 7 bases that match TRBD1. The CDR3 loop spans 15 amino acids. CDR1 is MGHRA and CDR2 is YSYEKL in the germline V gene. Trimming removed 0 bases from V and 2 bases from J; junction bases left unmatched: 4.